Presented here are 14 T cell receptor beta chains from one specimen sequenced in a study of cytomegalovirus exposure and HLA in healthy donors. The protocol was immunoSEQ multiplex PCR, while the TCRdb copy is restricted to in-frame clones and leaves out a portion. The sample lists 110,000 or so clones; around 95% were seen once. Sequenced: PBMCs. All receptors come from a woman aged 18-29 years in good health and CMV-seronegative.

J is TRBJ2-3 and V is TRBV10-1; tentatively, D is TRBD2 (5 bases). The length of the CDR3 is 16 residues. The germline V gene encodes CDR1 WNHNN and CDR2 SYGVQD (reference sequence). V shed 0 bases and J shed 2 bases, with 12 bases lying between them. CDR3 sequence (DNA): TGCGCCAGCAGTGAGTCTGAAGTAGACTACACAGATACGCAGTATTTT. The encoded protein is CASSESEVDYTDTQYF.

The chain joins TRBV27 to TRBJ1-1; D is uncertain. CDR3 size: 17 residues. CDR1 MNHEY and CDR2 SMNVEV come from the germline V gene (reference sequence). Trimming took 1 base from V and 3 from J, leaving 18 bases between them. CDR3 protein: CASSLYPAPGGYTEAFF. Written as DNA, the CDR3 is TGTGCCAGCAGTTTATATCCCGCGCCAGGAGGGTACACTGAAGCTTTCTTT.

This clone showed up just once. V gene TRBV27 combines with J gene TRBJ2-1, with D possibly matching TRBD2 (5 bases). The CDR3 extends over 16 amino acids. Germline V gene sequence: CDR1 MNHEY, CDR2 SMNVEV (reference sequence). Trimming took 2 bases from V and 4 from J, leaving 15 bases between them. The CDR3 reads CASSLEGTVGYNEQFF. CDR3 nucleotides: TGTGCCAGCAGTTTAGAGGGTACAGTTGGGTACAATGAGCAGTTCTTC.

V gene TRBV10-3 combines with J gene TRBJ1-1; 9 positions agree with TRBD1. Germline assignment: CDR1 ENHRY and CDR2 SYGVKD. V shed 3 bases and J 2 bases; nucleotides not matched to a gene: 4. The CDR3 consists of 15 residues. For the CDR3, the DNA is TGTGCCATCAGTGAACCGGGACAGGGCAACACTGAAGCTTTCTTT. This sequence encodes CAISEPGQGNTEAFF.

The rearrangement joins TRBV5-1 to TRBJ2-3, with 10 nucleotides matching TRBD1. The CDR3 loop spans 16 amino acids. V lost 4 bases and J lost 1; bases outside the gene matches: 6. CDR1 SGHRS and CDR2 YFSETQ come from the germline V gene. The CDR3 loop is CASSRAGTGGTDTQYF. In nucleotides, the CDR3 is TGCGCCAGCAGCCGGGCGGGGACAGGGGGCACAGATACGCAGTATTTT.

The rearrangement links TRBV15 to TRBJ2-3, with 7 bases fitting TRBD2. The CDR3 is 15 amino acids. V lost 1 base and J lost 6; bases outside the gene matches: 7. CDR1 and CDR2 (germline): LNHNV, YYDKDF (reference sequence). The CDR3 spells CATSRGGVGGDTQYF. CDR3 nucleotides: TGTGCCACCAGCAGAGGAGGGGTCGGGGGGGATACGCAGTATTTT.

The chain has TRBV6-5 and TRBJ1-5; TRBD1 is a possible D gene (5 bases). Trimming cost V 0 bases and J 6 bases, with 9 bases left between them. Germline V gene sequence: CDR1 MNHEY, CDR2 SVGAGI. This CDR3 is 14 amino acids long. The CDR3 nucleotides read TGTGCCAGCAGTTACTCGGGGGGGAGTCAGCCCCAGCATTTT. Its translation is CASSYSGGSQPQHF.

The rearrangement links TRBV28 to TRBJ1-4; 8 nucleotides line up with TRBD1. Germline V gene sequence: CDR1 MDHEN, CDR2 SYDVKM. V was pared by 2 bases and J by 2 bases, with 7 bases of the junction left unmatched. The CDR3 extends over 17 amino acids. CDR3 loop: CASSLAPWTGTNEKLFF. The DNA for the CDR3 is TGTGCCAGCAGTTTAGCCCCTTGGACAGGGACTAATGAAAAACTGTTTTTT. The variable domain in full, completed from reference TRBV28 and TRBJ1-4, reads DVKVTQSSRYLVKRTGEKVFLECVQDMDHENMFWYRQDPGLGLRLIYFSYDVKMKEKGDIPEGYSVSREKKERFSLILESASTNQTSMYLCASSLAPWTGTNEKLFFGSGTQLSVL.

V and J are TRBV28 and TRBJ1-6; D is unresolved. Germline loops: CDR1 MDHEN, CDR2 SYDVKM. With 3 bases removed from V and 6 bases from J, the gap between germline ends came to 9 bases. The CDR3 spans 14 residues. The CDR3, as DNA: TGTGCCAGCAGTTTCCCTGGCCCTAATTCACCCCTCCACTTT. Its protein is CASSFPGPNSPLHF.

The CDR3 nucleotides are TGTGCCAGCAGCTTGGGGACAGGGCCCATGGGGCCCCAGCATTTT. It yields the protein CASSLGTGPMGPQHF. V gene TRBV7-9 combines with J gene TRBJ1-5; 9 nucleotides match TRBD1. Trimming removed 3 bases from V and 9 bases from J; junction bases left unmatched: 9. Germline lookup yields CDR1 SEHNR and CDR2 FQNEAQ (reference sequence). The CDR3 spans 15 residues.

The chain links TRBV27 to TRBJ1-3, with 7 bases that match TRBD1. The trim removed 2 bases at V and 1 base at J, leaving 8 bases unmatched. This CDR3 comprises 17 residues. CDR1 and CDR2 from the germline V gene are MNHEY and SMNVEV (reference sequence). The chain's CDR3 is CASSLRGPDRSGNTIYF. The CDR3 DNA sequence: TGTGCCAGCAGTTTAAGGGGACCGGACAGGTCTGGAAACACCATATATTTT.

The chain employs TRBV7-3 and TRBJ2-7; 9 nucleotides line up with TRBD1. J gave up 2 bases and V 1 base, and 3 bases lay outside the gene matches. The CDR3 extends over 15 amino acids. Germline V CDR1 and CDR2: SGHTA, FQGTGA. CDR3 coding DNA: TGTGCCAGCAGCTTAATAGGGACAGGGCCCTACGAGCAGTACTTC. Residues: CASSLIGTGPYEQYF.

This chain connects TRBV6-1 to TRBJ1-2; the match to TRBD1 covers 10 bases. The CDR3 runs 15 residues. The germline V gene encodes CDR1 MNHNS and CDR2 SASEGT. Trimming removed 2 bases from V and 2 bases from J; junction bases left unmatched: 2. Written as DNA, the CDR3 is TGTGCCAGCAGTGAAAGGGACAGGGGAAACTATGGCTACACCTTC. Encoded protein: CASSERDRGNYGYTF.

This chain connects TRBV6-6 to TRBJ1-1, with TRBD1 identical over 7 bases. CDR1 is MNHNY, CDR2 SVGAGI, per germline (reference sequence). This CDR3 region has 12 residues. The J segment lost 4 bases and the V segment lost 5 bases, leaving 1 base of the junction unmatched. The CDR3 is CASSPGGTEAFF. The CDR3 DNA reads as TGTGCCAGCAGTCCAGGGGGCACTGAAGCTTTCTTT.